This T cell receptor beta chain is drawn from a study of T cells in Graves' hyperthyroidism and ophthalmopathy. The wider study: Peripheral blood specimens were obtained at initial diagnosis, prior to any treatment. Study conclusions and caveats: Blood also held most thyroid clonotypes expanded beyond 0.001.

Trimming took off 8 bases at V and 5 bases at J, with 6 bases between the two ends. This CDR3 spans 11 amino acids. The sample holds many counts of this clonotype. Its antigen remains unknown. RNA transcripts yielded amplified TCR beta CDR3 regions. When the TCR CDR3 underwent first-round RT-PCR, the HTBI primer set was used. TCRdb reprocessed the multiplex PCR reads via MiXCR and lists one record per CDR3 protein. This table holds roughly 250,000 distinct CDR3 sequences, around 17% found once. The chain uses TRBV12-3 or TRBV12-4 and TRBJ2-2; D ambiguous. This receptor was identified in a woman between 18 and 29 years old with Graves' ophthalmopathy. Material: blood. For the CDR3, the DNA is TGTGCCAGCCGTTCGACCGGGGAGCTGTTTTTT. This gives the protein CASRSTGELFF.